Many counts were recorded for the clone carrying this TCR beta chain. The sample comes from a study of T-cell reconstitution after alpha-beta-depleted transplantation in children. Preparing the TCRbeta library involved the use of unique molecular identifiers. Using its own MiXCR run on the PCR reads, TCRdb lists one record per CDR3 protein. The table lists about 190,000 distinct CDR3 sequences, roughly 10% of them singletons. Germline lookup yields CDR1 MNHEY and CDR2 SMNVEV (reference sequence). Trimming at V came to 6 bases and at J to 7 bases, leaving 4 bases not matched to a gene. CDR3 length: 14 residues.

The sample here was PBMCs, taken before TCRalphabeta/CD19-depleted stem cell transplant. The chain is built from TRBV27 and TRBJ1-6, with 9 bases lining up with TRBD1. The receptor's source is a boy younger than 10 with acute myeloid leukemia, due to receive a stem cell transplant. The CDR3 reads CASRPGTGNSPLHF. In nucleotides, the CDR3 is TGTGCCAGCAGACCCGGGACAGGGAATTCACCCCTCCACTTT.